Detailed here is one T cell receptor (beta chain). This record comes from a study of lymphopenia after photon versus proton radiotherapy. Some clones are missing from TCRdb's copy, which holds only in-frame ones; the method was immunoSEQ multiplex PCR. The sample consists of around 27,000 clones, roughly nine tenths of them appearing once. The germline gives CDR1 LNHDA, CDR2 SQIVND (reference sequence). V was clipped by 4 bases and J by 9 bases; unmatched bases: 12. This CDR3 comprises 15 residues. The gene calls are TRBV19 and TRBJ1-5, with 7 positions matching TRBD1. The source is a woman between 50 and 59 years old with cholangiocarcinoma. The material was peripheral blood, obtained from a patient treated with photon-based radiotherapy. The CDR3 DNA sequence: TGTGCCAGTAGTACGTCACACAGGGGCGGTTGGCCCCAGCATTTT. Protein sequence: CASSTSHRGGWPQHF. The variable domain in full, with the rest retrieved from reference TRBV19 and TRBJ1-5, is DGGITQSPKYLFRKEGQNVTLSCEQNLNHDAMYWYRQDPGQGLRLIYYSQIVNDFQKGDIAEGYSVSREKKESFPLTVTSAQKNPTAFYLCASSTSHRGGWPQHFGDGTRLSIL.